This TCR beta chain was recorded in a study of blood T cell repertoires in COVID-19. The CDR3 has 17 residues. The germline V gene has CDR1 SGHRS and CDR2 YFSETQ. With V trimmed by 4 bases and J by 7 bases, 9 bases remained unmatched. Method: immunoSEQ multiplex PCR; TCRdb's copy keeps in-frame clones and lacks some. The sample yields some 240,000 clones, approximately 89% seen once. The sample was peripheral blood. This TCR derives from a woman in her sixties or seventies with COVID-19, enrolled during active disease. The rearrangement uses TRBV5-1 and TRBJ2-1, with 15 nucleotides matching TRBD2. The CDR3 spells CASSLGLAGGKGNEQFF. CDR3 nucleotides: TGCGCCAGCAGCCTCGGACTAGCGGGAGGGAAGGGAAATGAGCAGTTCTTC.